This TCR beta chain derives from a study of human T cells and chemical hapten exposure. Sample time point: patch test 1, 2 weeks after DPC sensitization. Treatment indicated: therapeutic diphenylcyclopropenone sensitization with weekly scalp DPC. Trimming removed 10 bases at V and 0 bases at J, with 16 bases between. CDR3 length: 14 amino acids. CDR1 is ENHRY and CDR2 is SYGVKD in the germline V gene. As the library was built, unique molecular identifiers were attached to individual cDNA molecules. Each CDR3 protein gets one entry after TCRdb re-called the RACE reads with MiXCR. The data show roughly 190,000 distinct CDR3 sequences, about a fifth seen once.

V gene TRBV10-3 combines with J gene TRBJ2-7; D gene ambiguous. The sequence came from a woman aged 45-65 years with alopecia areata. Some clones in this sample may be carry-over from other donors' samples. The sequences come from whole blood, collected in connection with sensitization to the hapten diphenylcyclopropenone (DPC). The CDR3 protein is CATRGGGPSYEQYF. The CDR3 DNA follows: TGTGCCACCCGAGGCGGCGGTCCCTCCTACGAGCAGTACTTC.